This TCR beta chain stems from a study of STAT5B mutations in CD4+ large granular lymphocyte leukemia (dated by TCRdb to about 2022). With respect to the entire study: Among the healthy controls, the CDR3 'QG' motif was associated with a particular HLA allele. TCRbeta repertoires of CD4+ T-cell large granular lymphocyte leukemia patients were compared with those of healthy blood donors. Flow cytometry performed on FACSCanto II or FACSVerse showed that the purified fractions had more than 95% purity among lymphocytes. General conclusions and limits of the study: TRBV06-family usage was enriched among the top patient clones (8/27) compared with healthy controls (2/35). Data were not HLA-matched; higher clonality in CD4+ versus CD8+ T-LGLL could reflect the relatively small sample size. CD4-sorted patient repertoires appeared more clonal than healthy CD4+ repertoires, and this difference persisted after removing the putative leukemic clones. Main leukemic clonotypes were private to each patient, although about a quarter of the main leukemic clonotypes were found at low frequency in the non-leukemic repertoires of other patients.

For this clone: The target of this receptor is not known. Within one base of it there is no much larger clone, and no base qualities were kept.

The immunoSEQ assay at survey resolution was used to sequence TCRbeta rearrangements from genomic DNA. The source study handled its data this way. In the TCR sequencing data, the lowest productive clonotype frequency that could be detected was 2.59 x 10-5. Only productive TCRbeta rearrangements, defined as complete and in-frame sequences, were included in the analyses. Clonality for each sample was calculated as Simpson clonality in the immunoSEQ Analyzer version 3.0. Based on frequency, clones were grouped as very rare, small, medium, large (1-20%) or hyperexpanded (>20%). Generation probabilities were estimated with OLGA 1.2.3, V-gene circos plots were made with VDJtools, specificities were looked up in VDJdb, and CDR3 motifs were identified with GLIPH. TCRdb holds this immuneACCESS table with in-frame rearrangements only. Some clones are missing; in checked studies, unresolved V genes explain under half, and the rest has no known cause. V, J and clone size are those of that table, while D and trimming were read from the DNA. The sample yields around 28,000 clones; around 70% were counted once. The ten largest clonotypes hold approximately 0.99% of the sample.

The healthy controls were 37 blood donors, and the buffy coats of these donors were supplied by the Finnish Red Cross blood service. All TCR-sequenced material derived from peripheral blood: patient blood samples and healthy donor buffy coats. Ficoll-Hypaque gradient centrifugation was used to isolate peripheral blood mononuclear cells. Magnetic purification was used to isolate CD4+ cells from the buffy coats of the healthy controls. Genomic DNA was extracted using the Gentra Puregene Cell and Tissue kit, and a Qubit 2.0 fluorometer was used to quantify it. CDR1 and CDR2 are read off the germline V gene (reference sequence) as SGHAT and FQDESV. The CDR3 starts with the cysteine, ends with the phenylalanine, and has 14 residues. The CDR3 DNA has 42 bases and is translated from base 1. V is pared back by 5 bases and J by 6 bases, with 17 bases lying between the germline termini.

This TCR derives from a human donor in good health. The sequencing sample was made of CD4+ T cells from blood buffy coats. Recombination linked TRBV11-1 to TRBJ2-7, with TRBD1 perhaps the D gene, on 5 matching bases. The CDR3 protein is CASSNRGQGGEQYF. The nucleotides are TGTGCCAGCAGCAATAGAGGCCAGGGCGGCGAGCAGTACTTC.